Listed here are 10 T cell receptor beta chains from one sample, sequenced in a study of spatial heterogeneity in lung cancer. These receptors have no known antigen. Time point noted: sample taken at primary tumor resection. MiXCR, applied by TCRdb to the 5' RACE reads, yields one record per CDR3 protein. The data contain over 8,500 distinct CDR3 sequences, 4.5% to 5.5% of them singletons. Study results and limitations: Tracking of tumor mutation counts was seen in expanded intratumoral alpha and beta TCR counts.

The sample in question was lung tumor tissue, obtained at surgery. These receptors all stem from a male donor with early-stage non-small cell lung cancer.

This clonotype was observed at least ten times. This rearrangement joins TRBV11-3 to TRBJ1-1; D unresolved. This CDR3 contains 13 residues. Per germline, CDR1 SGHNT and CDR2 YENEEA. Trimming took 4 bases from V and 3 from J, leaving 9 bases between them. DNA for the CDR3: TGTGCCAGCAGCTCTTCCCGGGACACTGAAGCTTTCTTT. This codes for CASSSSRDTEAFF.

This clonotype showed up many times. The genes are TRBV7-9 and TRBJ1-1; D is ambiguous. V was shortened by 3 bases and J by 0 bases, with 5 bases between the two germline ends. CDR3 length equals 13 residues. Germline V gene sequence: CDR1 SEHNR, CDR2 FQNEAQ (reference sequence). CDR3 region: CASSFSMNTEAFF. The CDR3 region has the DNA TGTGCCAGCAGCTTCAGTATGAACACTGAAGCTTTCTTT.

In its sample, this clonotype ranks as medium-sized (0.01 to 0.1%). J is TRBJ1-4 and V is TRBV20-1; TRBD1 agrees at 9 bases. Germline CDR1 DFQATT, CDR2 SNEGSKA (reference sequence). V was pared by 3 bases and J by 0 bases, with 5 bases of the junction left unmatched. This CDR3 comprises 16 residues. The CDR3 DNA sequence: TGCAGTGCTAGGAGACAGGGGGTCTCAACTAATGAAAAACTGTTTTTT. Encoded protein: CSARRQGVSTNEKLFF.

In its sample, this clonotype was seen a few times. V is TRBV5-4 and J is TRBJ2-7; 14 nucleotides align to TRBD2. V dropped 4 bases and J dropped 6; count of bases not matched to a gene: 9. This CDR3 region has 16 residues. Germline V gene sequence: CDR1 SGHNT, CDR2 YYREEE (reference sequence). Here the CDR3 reads CASSVKPGLAGVEQYF. The CDR3 bases are TGTGCCAGCAGCGTGAAACCGGGACTAGCGGGGGTCGAGCAGTACTTC.

This clonotype was observed many times. The chain uses TRBV3-1 and TRBJ2-2; 7 bases match TRBD1. The CDR3 totals 14 residues. Germline V gives CDR1 LGHDT, CDR2 YNNKEL (reference sequence). The trim removed 4 bases at V and 2 bases at J, leaving 1 base unmatched. The DNA for the CDR3 is TGTGCCAGCAGCCGGGACAGCAACACCGGGGAGCTGTTTTTT. Its protein is CASSRDSNTGELFF.

This clonotype was recorded many times. This chain joins TRBV10-3 and TRBJ2-5; D might be TRBD2 (6 bases). V was trimmed by 2 bases and J by 2 bases, leaving 18 bases between them. CDR1 and CDR2 (germline): ENHRY, SYGVKD. This CDR3 comprises 17 residues. CDR3 DNA sequence: TGTGCCATCAGTGAGGGACTAATGGCAGGGATTCAAGAGACCCAGTACTTC. Protein: CAISEGLMAGIQETQYF.

This clonotype has a count of ten or more. Mismatch with germline at one junction end may stem from a read error. This chain uses TRBV12-3 or TRBV12-4 with TRBJ2-3, with 11 bases identical to TRBD2. The CDR3 contains 14 residues. The CDR3 region has the DNA TGTGCCAGCAGCTTAGCGGGAGGGGCAGATACGCAGTATTTT. Protein product: CASSLAGGADTQYF.

This clonotype was counted ten times or more. The gene calls are TRBV4-1 and TRBJ2-3; the match to TRBD1 covers 10 bases. The CDR3 covers 19 residues. Germline lookup yields CDR1 MGHRA and CDR2 YSYEKL. Trimming removed 4 bases from V and 0 bases from J; junction bases left unmatched: 13. Here the CDR3 reads CASSPDPGQGTASTDTQYF. Here the CDR3 DNA reads TGCGCCAGCAGCCCAGACCCGGGACAGGGGACTGCTAGCACAGATACGCAGTATTTT.

This clonotype is labeled as medium-sized. The chain uses TRBV27 and TRBJ1-6, with D unclear. Trimming pared 1 base from V and 0 bases from J, leaving 19 bases between. Germline V gene data show CDR1 as MNHEY and CDR2 as SMNVEV (reference sequence). The CDR3 is made up of 20 amino acids. In nucleotides, the CDR3 is TGTGCCAGCAGTTTATGGCCTGCTGCAGGAGTGAGCTCCTATAATTCACCCCTCCACTTT. The encoded protein is CASSLWPAAGVSSYNSPLHF.

This clonotype was picked up many times. V usage is TRBV29-1 and J usage is TRBJ2-2; 11 nucleotides agree with TRBD1. Trimming removed 7 bases from V and 3 bases from J; junction bases left unmatched: 7. Germline CDR1 SQVTM, CDR2 ANQGSEA. The CDR3 loop spans 15 amino acids. CDR3 sequence reads: CSASWGQGDTGELFF. CDR3 in DNA: TGCAGCGCGTCTTGGGGACAGGGGGACACCGGGGAGCTGTTTTTT.